This T cell receptor beta chain was retrieved from a study of a mutant IDH1 vaccine in newly diagnosed glioma. Study information: Visit V12 happened at week 35; visit V13 happened at week 47.

Produced via immunoSEQ multiplex PCR; TCRdb's table is partial and in-frame only. The sample contains tens of thousands of clones, 81% of which appear only once. The time point is: week 35, safety follow-up. Topical imiquimod was applied with each vaccine dose, which held 300 ug of mutant IDH1 20-mer peptide. Notes on this clone: Antigen specificity is unknown.

Source: PBMCs, taken from a glioma patient whose treatment included an IDH1 peptide vaccine. The TCR comes from a man aged 35 to 55 with glioma.

The CDR3 coding sequence is TGCGCCAGCAGCCAAGATAAGGGAGGCCACAATGAGCAGTTCTTC. It specifies CASSQDKGGHNEQFF. The rearrangement links TRBV4-3 to TRBJ2-1, with D possibly being TRBD2 (6 bases). Germline CDR1 reads LGHNA; CDR2 reads YSLEER. Trimming left V 0 bases short and J 5 bases short, with 11 bases between. CDR3 length: 15 amino acids.